The rows below give T cell receptor beta chains drawn from one sample of a study of blood T cell repertoires in COVID-19. Repertoires were generated with immunoSEQ multiplex PCR, while TCRdb's copy carries only in-frame clones and drops some. The sample yields around 300,000 clones, 88% seen once. Sequencing was done on a sample of PBMCs or T cells enriched from blood (not recorded which). These receptors were taken from a man under 40 who had recovered from COVID-19. Each CDR3 is given with its conserved first and last residue. Each record gives: V gene, D gene, clone size, J gene, CDR3 DNA, CDR3 protein. D genes are given only for firm matches. The listing skips clone size in some rows; elsewhere it reads once, few, many or a size class.

>TRBV19|.|.|TRBJ1-1
TGTGCCAGTAGTATGACGGGGGGCCCTGAAGCTTTCTTT
CASSMTGGPEAFF
>TRBV27|.|.|TRBJ1-6
TGTGCCAGCAGTCCTTCTAACGGGTATAATTCACCCCTCCACTTT
CASSPSNGYNSPLHF
>TRBV7-9|TRBD1|.|TRBJ1-5
TGTGCCAGCAGCACCTACCAGGGGGCCCAGCATTTT
CASSTYQGAQHF
>TRBV9|.|.|TRBJ2-2
TGTGCCAGCAGCGTAGGACAGAGCCGAACCGGGGAGCTGTTTTTT
CASSVGQSRTGELFF
>TRBV27|.|.|TRBJ1-5
TGTGCCAGCCCCCTTGAGGGTCAGCCCCAGCATTTT
CASPLEGQPQHF
>TRBV5-6|.|.|TRBJ1-2
TGTGCCAGCAGCTCCCAGGGCGTATTGGGTGGCTACACCTTC
CASSSQGVLGGYTF
>TRBV14|.|.|TRBJ2-1
TGTGCCAGCAGCCAAGTGACGGGGTGGGACAATGAGCAGTTCTTC
CASSQVTGWDNEQFF
>TRBV28|.|few|TRBJ1-5
TGTGCCGCAGACAAGTATAGCAATCAGCCCCAGCATTTT
CAADKYSNQPQHF
>TRBV12-3/TRBV12-4|TRBD2|few|TRBJ2-7
TGTGCCAGCACCCTGACTAGCCACTACGAGCAGTACTTC
CASTLTSHYEQYF
>TRBV18|.|few|TRBJ1-1
TGTGCCAGCTCACCTACGGACAGTTGGAACACTGAAGCTTTCTTT
CASSPTDSWNTEAFF
>TRBV20-1|.|.|TRBJ1-3
TGCAGTGCTGAGGTGGGAAACACCATATATTTT
CSAEVGNTIYF
>TRBV20-1|TRBD2|.|TRBJ2-2
TGCAGTGCTAGTTCCTCCGGGGGGATGGGCACCGGGGAGCTGTTTTTT
CSASSSGGMGTGELFF
>TRBV18|.|.|TRBJ1-1
TGTGCCAGCTCACCATCAGGGCCGGGCCCCGACACTGAAGCTTTCTTT
CASSPSGPGPDTEAFF
>TRBV19|.|.|TRBJ1-2
TGTGCCAGTAGTACCCTTGACGGACCGAGCGGCTATGGCTACACCTTC
CASSTLDGPSGYGYTF
>TRBV7-8|.|.|TRBJ2-2
TGTGCCAGCAGCTTAACAGCTAACACCGGGGAGCTGTTTTTT
CASSLTANTGELFF
>TRBV2|.|.|TRBJ1-5
TGTGCCAGCAGTGAATTAGGGGGATTGGGTGCGATGGGGCAGCCCCAGCATTTT
CASSELGGLGAMGQPQHF
>TRBV5-6|.|.|TRBJ2-7
TGTGCCAGCAGCTTGGGTCCTACGGGGAAGGTTGTCTACGAGCAGTACTTC
CASSLGPTGKVVYEQYF
>TRBV6-6|TRBD1|.|TRBJ2-7
TGTGCCAGCAGTCCCGGGACAGCCTCCTACGAGCAGTACTTC
CASSPGTASYEQYF
>TRBV2|TRBD2|.|TRBJ2-3
TGTGCCAGCAGAGGCACCGGGACTAGTGCAGATACGCAGTATTTT
CASRGTGTSADTQYF
>TRBV10-1|TRBD1|.|TRBJ1-2
TGCGCCAGCTCTGAGACAGGGGTTTATGGCTACACCTTC
CASSETGVYGYTF
>TRBV18|TRBD2|.|TRBJ2-3
TGTGCCAGCTCACCTCGGACCTTAGCGGGGGGCAGCACAGATACGCAGTATTTT
CASSPRTLAGGSTDTQYF
>TRBV5-4|TRBD2|.|TRBJ2-7
TGTGCCAGCAGCAGCGGGGGCCGAACCTACGAGCAGTACTTC
CASSSGGRTYEQYF
>TRBV28|.|once|TRBJ1-2
TGTGCCAGCATCTGGAGGGCCGGGGTCGGGTATGGCTACACCTTC
CASIWRAGVGYGYTF
>TRBV5-1|TRBD1|.|TRBJ1-6
TGCGCCAGCAGCTTGGCCAGGGGGCATAATTCACCCCTCCACTTT
CASSLARGHNSPLHF
>TRBV5-1|.|once|TRBJ1-5
TGCGCCAGCAGCTTGGCGGGGTATAGCAATCAGCCCCAGCATTTT
CASSLAGYSNQPQHF
>TRBV6-5|TRBD1|.|TRBJ2-5
TGTGCCAGCAGCGCCCGGGACAGGGGATGGGAGACCCAGTACTTC
CASSARDRGWETQYF
>TRBV29-1|.|.|TRBJ1-4
TGCAGCCCTCGGAGAGGTGAAAAACTGTTTTTT
CSPRRGEKLFF
>TRBV6-1|.|.|TRBJ2-7
TGTGCCAGCAGTGAGAGATCCAGGGTTTACGAGCAGTACTTC
CASSERSRVYEQYF
>TRBV19|TRBD1|few|TRBJ1-2
TGTGCCAGTAGTATCACTGACAGGGGGCGCAGGTTGTATGGCTACACCTTC
CASSITDRGRRLYGYTF
>TRBV7-2|.|.|TRBJ1-4
TGTGCCAGCAGCTTAGGGAGGGCCAAACTGTTTTTT
CASSLGRAKLFF
>TRBV14|.|.|TRBJ2-2
TGTGCCAGCAGCCAAGATTTAATCGGGGGATCAGTCCTCGGGGAGCTGTTTTTT
CASSQDLIGGSVLGELFF
>TRBV14|.|few|TRBJ1-4
TGTGCCAGCAGCCAAGAGAGATCCTCCGCCCCATTTAATGAAAAACTGTTTTTT
CASSQERSSAPFNEKLFF
>TRBV5-4|.|.|TRBJ2-3
TGTGCCAGCAGCAAAGACAGGGAGGAATATACGCAGTATTTT
CASSKDREEYTQYF
>TRBV5-4|TRBD1|.|TRBJ2-1
TGTGCCAGCAGCTCCAGACAGGGATCGTACAATGAGCAGTTCTTC
CASSSRQGSYNEQFF
>TRBV5-1|.|.|TRBJ1-2
TGCGCCAGCAGCTTGGAATCCGGGTACGGCTACACCTTC
CASSLESGYGYTF
>TRBV27|TRBD1|.|TRBJ1-1
TGTGCCAGCAGTTTCGAGGGGGCGAACACTGAAGCTTTCTTT
CASSFEGANTEAFF
>TRBV10-3|.|.|TRBJ1-1
TGTGCCATCACCGACGGGGGGGGAAACACTGAAGCTTTCTTT
CAITDGGGNTEAFF
>TRBV30|TRBD1|.|TRBJ1-1
TGTGCCTGGCAGGCGCAGGGGGGCACTGAAGCTTTCTTT
CAWQAQGGTEAFF
>TRBV5-1|TRBD2|.|TRBJ2-3
TGCGCCAGCAGCCCTAGCGGAGGCAGCACAGATACGCAGTATTTT
CASSPSGGSTDTQYF
>TRBV27|TRBD1|.|TRBJ2-3
TGTGCCAGCAGTCGAAGACAGGGGGTGAGGCCAGATACGCAGTATTTT
CASSRRQGVRPDTQYF
>TRBV18|TRBD1|.|TRBJ2-3
TGTGCCAGCTCACCCACCCAGGGGGTTACGGATACGCAGTATTTT
CASSPTQGVTDTQYF
>TRBV11-3|.|.|TRBJ2-7
TGTGCCAGGGTGCAGACCTACGAGCAGTACTTC
CARVQTYEQYF
>TRBV6-1|TRBD1|.|TRBJ2-2
TGTGCCAGCAGTGCCCTGGACAGGGGGCAAACCGGGGAGCTGTTTTTT
CASSALDRGQTGELFF
>TRBV2|TRBD1|.|TRBJ1-4
TGTGCCAGCAGTGAACCCGACAGGGCCCTTAATGAAAAACTGTTTTTT
CASSEPDRALNEKLFF
>TRBV28|TRBD1|.|TRBJ1-2
TGTGCCAGCAGTCTCAGGGGGAACTATGGCTACACCTTC
CASSLRGNYGYTF
>TRBV6-5|TRBD1|once|TRBJ1-2
TGTGCCAGCAGTTACGCGCGGACAGGGGGCCCCCTGGGCTACACCTTC
CASSYARTGGPLGYTF
>TRBV5-1|TRBD1|.|TRBJ1-2
TGCGCCAGCAGCGGAACAGGGGGCGGGTTGCGAGGCTACACCTTC
CASSGTGGGLRGYTF
>TRBV7-9|TRBD1|.|TRBJ2-7
TGTGCCAGCAGCTTAGCAAGCGGACAGGGGGCTCACGAGCAGTACTTC
CASSLASGQGAHEQYF
>TRBV28|.|few|TRBJ1-1
TGTGCCAGCAGTTTCCCCGAGGGGAACACTGAAGCTTTCTTT
CASSFPEGNTEAFF
>TRBV11-2|TRBD2|.|TRBJ2-5
TGTGCCAGCAGCTTAGGAGCGGGGGCCCAAGAGACCCAGTACTTC
CASSLGAGAQETQYF
>TRBV4-1|.|once|TRBJ2-2
TGCGCCAGCAGCCCTCGGGTCCTTGGGAACACCGGGGAGCTGTTTTTT
CASSPRVLGNTGELFF
>TRBV5-8|TRBD2|.|TRBJ2-1
TGTGCCAGCAGCTTGATGGGGGGGGGCTCCTACAATGAGCAGTTCTTC
CASSLMGGGSYNEQFF